Each of the 18 T cell receptor beta chains below was sequenced from the same sample in a study of shared clonotypes between healthy human individuals. CD45RO-negative cells were positively selected for CCR7, leaving out terminally differentiated effector memory CD45RA+ cells. Assay used: immunoSEQ multiplex PCR; TCRdb lists only in-frame clones, some missing. The sample carries hundreds of thousands of clones, around 92% recorded once. The sequenced sample was naive CD8+ T cells sorted from blood. The receptors shown here come from a man between 25 and 39 years old in good health.

In the case of this clone: Other DNA sequences within the sample encode an identical CDR3. The genes are TRBV5-4 and TRBJ1-1; 7 nucleotides agree with TRBD1. The J segment lost 2 bases and the V segment lost 2 bases, leaving 3 bases of the junction unmatched. The germline V gene has CDR1 SGHNT and CDR2 YYREEE (reference sequence). This CDR3 spans 14 amino acids. The CDR3: CASSFRDSNTEAFF. In DNA form, the CDR3 reads TGTGCCAGCAGCTTCCGGGACAGTAACACTGAAGCTTTCTTT.

The chain recombines TRBV29-1 with TRBJ2-7; D call uncertain. Germline CDR1 and CDR2: SQVTM and ANQGSEA. The V end lost 4 bases, the J end lost 2 bases, and 9 bases lay between the germline ends. CDR3 size: 12 residues. The CDR3 DNA reads as TGCAGCGTTGGGTTAGATACCTACGAGCAGTACTTC. Its protein is CSVGLDTYEQYF.

The chain carries TRBV15 and TRBJ2-1; TRBD1 matches 7 bases. The V and J ends lost 4 bases and 16 bases, in that order; junction bases with no gene match: 7. This CDR3 spans 11 amino acids. CDR1 and CDR2 (germline): LNHNV, YYDKDF (reference sequence). CDR3 region: CATSNGQVSFF. DNA for the CDR3: TGTGCCACCAGCAACGGACAGGTATCATTCTTC.

A note on this clone: The same CDR3 also results from other DNA sequences found in this sample. The V and J genes are TRBV11-2 and TRBJ2-3, with unresolved D. Germline loops: CDR1 SGHAT, CDR2 FQNNGV. Deletions cut 3 bases from V and 4 bases from J, with 2 bases between. The CDR3 length is 11 residues. The CDR3 spells CASSLSDTQYF. CDR3 sequence (DNA): TGTGCCAGCAGCTTGTCAGATACGCAGTATTTT.

A word on this clone: This sample also contains other DNA sequences that code for the same CDR3. This chain uses TRBV5-4 with TRBJ2-1; D possibly matches TRBD1 or TRBD2 (5 bases each). V was trimmed by 4 bases and J by 8 bases, leaving 13 bases between them. Germline CDR1 SGHNT, CDR2 YYREEE (reference sequence). The CDR3 covers 13 residues. CDR3 nucleotide sequence: TGTGCCAGCAGCGTCATAGGGGACGATGAGCAGTTCTTC. This translates into CASSVIGDDEQFF.

The chain carries TRBV2 and TRBJ2-1, with 8 bases matching TRBD2. V dropped 8 bases and J dropped 9; count of bases not matched to a gene: 3. Per the germline V gene, CDR1 is SNHLY and CDR2 is FYNNEI. The CDR3 extends over 11 amino acids. As DNA, the CDR3 is TGTGCCAGCCTCGCGGGGGGTGAGCAGTTCTTC. This encodes CASLAGGEQFF.

The V and J genes are TRBV29-1 and TRBJ2-3; 14 bases are a match to TRBD2. Germline CDR1 reads SQVTM; CDR2 reads ANQGSEA. The junction had 5 bases not matched to a gene; V was cut back by 6 bases and J by 6 bases. CDR3 length: 14 amino acids. The CDR3 here is CSVGLAGEGDTQYF. Here the CDR3 DNA reads TGCAGCGTGGGACTAGCGGGGGAGGGGGATACGCAGTATTTT.

J is TRBJ2-7 and V is TRBV29-1; no clear D gene. CDR3 length equals 11 residues. V lost 7 bases and J lost 4, with 11 bases in between. CDR1 and CDR2 from the germline V gene are SQVTM and ANQGSEA. DNA for the CDR3: TGCAGCGGGGCGAATGGGTACGAGCAGTACTTC. It is translated as CSGANGYEQYF.

The rearrangement uses TRBV2 and TRBJ2-1, with a tentative D call TRBD2 (5 bases). Trimming stripped 5 bases from V and 10 bases from J, with 12 bases between. This CDR3 has 12 residues. From germline, CDR1 is SNHLY and CDR2 FYNNEI. This CDR3 reads CASSTAGWEQFF. Here the CDR3 DNA reads TGTGCCAGCAGTACCGCGGGCTGGGAGCAGTTCTTC.

This rearrangement joins TRBV5-1 to TRBJ2-7; D gene ambiguous. The ends were cut back, 0 bases at V and 5 bases at J, with 9 bases in the middle. The CDR3 runs to 13 residues. In germline, CDR1 is SGHRS, CDR2 YFSETQ. This CDR3 reads CASSLGGSDEQYF. For the CDR3, the DNA is TGCGCCAGCAGCTTGGGAGGATCCGACGAGCAGTACTTC.

The V and J genes are TRBV5-6 and TRBJ1-2; the match to TRBD1 covers 7 bases. This CDR3 has 14 amino acids. V shed 1 base, J shed 6 bases, and the junction held 6 bases outside the gene matches. Germline V gene data show CDR1 as SGHDT and CDR2 as YYEEEE. CDR3 region: CASSLRGGADGYTF. The CDR3 DNA reads TGTGCCAGCAGCTTGCGAGGGGGCGCCGATGGCTACACCTTC.

V and J are TRBV27 and TRBJ2-3; a weak D match, TRBD2 (6 bases). The CDR3 is 16 residues long. Trimming pared 7 bases from V and 0 bases from J, leaving 17 bases between. CDR1 MNHEY and CDR2 SMNVEV come from the germline V gene (reference sequence). The CDR3 DNA is TGTGCCAGCAATATCGCCAGTAGCGGAAGCACAGATACGCAGTATTTT. Protein product: CASNIASSGSTDTQYF.

On this clone itself: Other DNA sequences within the sample encode an identical CDR3. The V call is TRBV2, the J call TRBJ2-7, with D uncertain. The CDR3 totals 10 residues. Trimming pared 7 bases from V and 3 bases from J, leaving 4 bases between. Per germline, CDR1 SNHLY and CDR2 FYNNEI. CDR3 nucleotides: TGTGCCAGCAAGGGCTACGAGCAGTACTTC. This sequence encodes CASKGYEQYF.

The J gene is TRBJ2-1, the V gene TRBV7-2, with TRBD2 matching over 8 bases. Trimming took 0 bases from V and 5 from J; bases not matched to a gene: 3. The CDR3 length is 15 residues. The germline V gene has CDR1 SGHTA and CDR2 FQGNSA. The CDR3, as DNA: TGTGCCAGCAGCTTAGCTAGCGGGGCAAACAATGAGCAGTTCTTC. Residues: CASSLASGANNEQFF.

The chain couples TRBV9 to TRBJ2-5, with 7 bases fitting TRBD2. The V segment lost 3 bases and the J segment 2 bases; nucleotides outside the gene matches: 7. This CDR3 has 15 amino acids. CDR1 and CDR2 from the germline V gene are SGDLS and YYNGEE. CDR3 region: CASSDGSGKQETQYF. DNA for the CDR3: TGTGCCAGCAGCGATGGGAGCGGGAAACAAGAGACCCAGTACTTC.

This clone appeared a few times. This sequence joins TRBV30 and TRBJ2-7, with D perhaps matching TRBD2 (5 bases). Trimming took off 4 bases at V and 1 base at J, with 11 bases between the two ends. Looked up from germline, CDR1 is GTSNPN and CDR2 is SVGIG (reference sequence). The CDR3 totals 13 residues. The CDR3 DNA reads as TGTGCCTGGACCGAGGGCAGTTCCTACGAGCAGTACTTC. Its protein is CAWTEGSSYEQYF.

This chain connects TRBV6-5 to TRBJ2-1, with D hard to call. V shed 0 bases and J shed 9 bases, with 15 bases lying between them. This CDR3 is 15 amino acids long. CDR1 is MNHEY, CDR2 SVGAGI, per germline. The CDR3 loop is CASSYSSSLIGEQFF. CDR3 in DNA: TGTGCCAGCAGTTACTCGTCCTCCCTCATTGGTGAGCAGTTCTTC.

The genes are TRBV21-1 and TRBJ1-3; no DNA check was done on the table's D call, TRBD1. TRBV21-1 is described as a pseudogene. This CDR3 comprises 18 residues. CDR3 in DNA: TGTGCCAGCAGCCGACAGGCAGAAACAAAACCCTCTGGAAACACCATATATTTT. This sequence encodes CASSRQAETKPSGNTIYF.